A single sample gave rise to the 9 T cell receptor beta chains below, sequenced in a study of T-cell memory formation after mild COVID-19 (dated by TCRdb to the early 2020s). Library method: 5' RACE. Instrument used: Illumina NovaSeq 6000. TCRdb applied fastp at Q25 and MiXCR to the public reads, then kept only in-frame beta chains. CDR3 protein duplicates are merged, each entry listing the most common genes and DNA. For this sample the table gives 250,000 to 350,000 distinct CDR3 sequences, of which roughly 16% were detected only once. The ten largest clones add up to around 23% of the sample. Sequencing was done on a sample of PBMCs or a T cell subset sorted from them (not recorded which). The receptors originated from a man aged 18 to 35 who had mild COVID-19 (a few samples of this study predate the infection). The sample titles of this study are shuffled in the database, so cell type and time point are left out; the donor was told from shared clones.

This chain connects TRBV5-1 to TRBJ2-2; D remains ambiguous. CDR3 size: 18 residues. Between the trimmed V and J ends, which lost 0 bases and 4 bases, there was a span of 19 bases. In germline, CDR1 is SGHRS, CDR2 YFSETQ. The CDR3: CASSLAPPARLGTGELFF. Written as DNA, the CDR3 is TGCGCCAGCAGCTTGGCCCCACCAGCGCGGTTGGGCACCGGGGAGCTGTTTTTT.

This chain uses TRBV4-3 with TRBJ2-7, with D perhaps TRBD1 (6 bases). This CDR3 has 15 residues. The germline gives CDR1 LGHNA, CDR2 YSLEER. The V gene lost 0 bases and the J gene lost 3 bases, with 12 bases spanning the gap. CDR3 bases: TGCGCCAGCAGCCAAGATCGTGGACAGAGCTACGAGCAGTACTTC. It translates to CASSQDRGQSYEQYF.

This clonotype was counted between two and nine times. The chain has TRBV4-1 and TRBJ1-6; the D gene is possibly TRBD1 (5 bases). The CDR3 length is 17 residues. CDR1 and CDR2 (germline): MGHRA, YSYEKL. The V gene lost 1 base and the J gene lost 5 bases, with 15 bases spanning the gap. CDR3 coding DNA: TGCGCCAGCAGCCAAGCTGGATCGGGGACCAATAATTCACCCCTCCACTTT. Its protein product is CASSQAGSGTNNSPLHF.

The J gene is TRBJ2-2, the V gene TRBV2, with 7 bases identical to TRBD1. The V and J ends lost 7 bases and 2 bases, in that order; junction bases with no gene match: 16. Germline CDR1 and CDR2: SNHLY and FYNNEI. This CDR3 is built from 18 residues. The CDR3 coding sequence is TGTGCCAGCATGGGCCGGGACAGCGAAGTTCTTAACACCGGGGAGCTGTTTTTT. Encoded protein: CASMGRDSEVLNTGELFF.

The chain employs TRBV20-1 and TRBJ2-1; D might be TRBD2 (6 bases). Germline assignment: CDR1 DFQATT and CDR2 SNEGSKA (reference sequence). The CDR3 extends over 12 amino acids. Trimming took 3 bases from V and 12 from J, leaving 15 bases between them. CDR3 amino acids: CSARPGGNWQFF. The CDR3 DNA reads as TGCAGTGCTAGGCCCGGAGGGAACTGGCAGTTCTTC.

This clonotype appeared many times. This chain joins TRBV6-4 and TRBJ2-2; TRBD2 agrees at 8 bases. Germline CDR1 reads MRHNA; CDR2 reads SNTAGT. V was pared by 0 bases and J by 6 bases, with 0 bases of the junction left unmatched. The CDR3 is 14 residues long. The DNA of the CDR3 is TGTGCCAGCAGTGACTCGACTAGCGCCGGGGAGCTGTTTTTT. It codes for CASSDSTSAGELFF.

The chain recombines TRBV7-2 with TRBJ1-2; no clear D. Trimming removed 2 bases at V and 3 bases at J, with 7 bases between. From germline, CDR1 is SGHTA and CDR2 FQGNSA. The CDR3 runs 13 residues. CDR3 region: CASSLWQYYGYTF. The CDR3, as DNA: TGTGCCAGCAGCTTATGGCAGTACTATGGCTACACCTTC.

This clonotype showed up just a few times. The chain is built from TRBV4-3 and TRBJ2-5; D not resolved. Trimming removed 0 bases from V and 5 bases from J, with 10 bases in between. The CDR3 runs 14 residues. Germline loops: CDR1 LGHNA, CDR2 YSLEER. The DNA for the CDR3 is TGCGCCAGCAGCCAAGAGACGGGCCGGGAGACCCAGTACTTC. This gives the protein CASSQETGRETQYF.

In its sample, this clonotype was seen a few times. V is TRBV5-1 and J is TRBJ1-2; no definite D call. CDR1 and CDR2 (germline): SGHRS, YFSETQ. The CDR3 has 13 amino acids. Trimming cost V 0 bases and J 7 bases, with 10 bases left between them. The CDR3 here is CASSLVGYSGYTF. The CDR3 DNA is TGCGCCAGCAGCTTGGTGGGTTATAGTGGCTACACCTTC.